This section outlines one T cell receptor beta chain sequence together with its context. The antigen this receptor binds is unknown. No quality values exist for individual bases; no much larger clone is one base distant. Reading from cysteine to phenylalanine, the CDR3 counts 13 amino acids. Solely the CDR3 DNA is kept, with 39 bases framed from the first base. Via the germline V gene, CDR1 is SGHRS and CDR2 YFSETQ. The V end gives up 4 bases and the J end 7 bases, leaving 5 bases in the junction not matched to a gene. TCR cDNA was made using 5'RACE template switching, a step that added a universal primer site and unique molecular identifiers. cDNA synthesis was primed from both the TCR alpha and TCR beta constant segments. Library amplification involved two PCR steps, and the second step added sample barcodes and sequencing adapters. Sequencing of libraries was done on Illumina HiSeq 2500 (2x100 bp) or NovaSeq (2x150 bp). Per the source publication's procedure: MIGEC was used to demultiplex reads and collapse the reads into UMI consensus sequences, and MiXCR was used for V(D)J alignment. Clonotypes responding to the vaccine were identified with edgeR on replicate PBMC samples, with the criteria of FDR below 0.01 and a log2 fold change above 5 up to day 15. Each bulk clonotype was labeled CD4 or CD8 based on which sequenced repertoire, CD4 or CD8, contained the clonotype at higher abundance. The public reads were quality trimmed at Q25 with fastp and then assembled into clones with MiXCR by TCRdb, keeping productive beta chains. CDR3 protein sequences are deduplicated, and each keeps its most common genes and DNA. These V and J calls are TCRdb output, not the study's own analysis. This sample gives roughly 330,000 distinct CDR3 sequences in total; around 7% of them show up just once. About 18% of the sample belongs to the ten largest clones.

This specimen comes from a study of T cells after yellow fever vaccination (dated by TCRdb to the late 2010s). For the study in its entirety: The SMART-Seq v4 Ultra Low Input RNA kit was used to prepare libraries from fractions with low cell numbers. Bulk TCR alpha and beta repertoires were sequenced longitudinally to track T-cell clones before and after primary and booster YFV17D yellow fever vaccination. Two healthy male donors made up the cohort, one aged 18 to 29 years and the other aged 30 to 39 years. Blood was drawn at multiple timepoints before and after primary and secondary immunization, with bulk PBMC replicates and cell subsets isolated. Here is what the overall study found, with its caveats: Compared with the primary T-cell response, the secondary T-cell response was weaker but faster, peaking on day 5 rather than day 15. A small share of clonotypes occurred in both CD4 and CD8 compartments, likely arising from convergent recombination. Most clones expanded after primary vaccination were re-detected after the booster (around 96% of CD4 and about 88% of CD8), suggesting broad memory maintenance. Because only two donors were included in the study, the extent to which the findings can be generalized is limited. Computational filtering was required because FACS-sorted repertoires could contain abundant contaminating clonotypes from the bulk population.

According to the study, the label for this sample's treatment or condition signals: live attenuated yellow fever vaccine strain. At every blood-draw timepoint, two biological replicates of bulk PBMCs were collected. A standard Ficoll-Paque protocol was used to isolate PBMCs from peripheral blood. TriZol was used to extract RNA from bulk PBMCs, from CD4 and CD8 fractions, and from dextramer-positive and dextramer-negative fractions. Specimen: PBMCs, collected around 45 days after the first yellow fever vaccination. Recombination linked TRBV5-1 to TRBJ1-1, with 9 bases aligning to TRBD1. This TCR was sampled from a man between 18 and 29 years old who received the YFV17D yellow fever vaccine. The DNA sequence follows: TGCGCCAGCAGCCCCGGACAGGGGAGTGAAGCTTTCTTT. Its protein product is CASSPGQGSEAFF.